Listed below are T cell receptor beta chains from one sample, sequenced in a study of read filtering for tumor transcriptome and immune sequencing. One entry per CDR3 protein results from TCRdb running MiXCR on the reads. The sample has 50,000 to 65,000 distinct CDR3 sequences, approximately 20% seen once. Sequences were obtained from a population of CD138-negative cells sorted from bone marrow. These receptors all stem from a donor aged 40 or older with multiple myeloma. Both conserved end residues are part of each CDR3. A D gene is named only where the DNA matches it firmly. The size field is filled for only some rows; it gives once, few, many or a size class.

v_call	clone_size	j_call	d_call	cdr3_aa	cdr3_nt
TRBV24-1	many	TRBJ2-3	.	CATSDSRTGGRTDTQYF	TGTGCCACCAGTGATTCTCGGACTGGGGGGAGGACAGATACGCAGTATTTT
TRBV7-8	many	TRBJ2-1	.	CASSLRERGFYNEQFF	TGTGCCAGCAGCTTACGGGAAAGGGGGTTTTACAATGAGCAGTTCTTC
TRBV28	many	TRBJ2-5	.	CASSLGQETQYF	TGTGCCAGCAGTTTAGGCCAAGAGACCCAGTACTTC
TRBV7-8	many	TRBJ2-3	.	CASSLKGWSGRSSTDTQYF	TGTGCCAGCAGCTTAAAAGGGTGGAGCGGCCGTTCTAGCACAGATACGCAGTATTTT
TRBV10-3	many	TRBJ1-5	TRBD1	CAISEDREYQPQHF	TGTGCCATCAGTGAGGACAGGGAGTATCAGCCCCAGCATTTT
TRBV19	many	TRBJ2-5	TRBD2	CASTSSGGQETQYF	TGTGCCAGTACTTCTAGCGGGGGACAAGAGACCCAGTACTTC
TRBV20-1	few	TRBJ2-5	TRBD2	CSAMREGGYQETQYF	TGCAGTGCTATGCGGGAGGGCGGGTACCAAGAGACCCAGTACTTC
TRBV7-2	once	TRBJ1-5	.	CASSLKGGSLSQPQRF	TGTGCCAGCAGCTTAAAAGGAGGCAGTCTAAGTCAGCCCCAGCGTTTT
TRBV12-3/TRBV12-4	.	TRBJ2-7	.	CATGAGGSSYEQYF	TGTGCCACCGGGGCAGGGGGGAGCTCCTACGAGCAGTACTTC
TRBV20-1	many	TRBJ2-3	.	CSASEGTDTQYF	TGCAGTGCTAGCGAGGGCACAGATACGCAGTATTTT
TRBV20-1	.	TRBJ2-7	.	CSARKGWTEQYF	TGCAGTGCTAGAAAGGGTTGGACAGAGCAGTACTTC
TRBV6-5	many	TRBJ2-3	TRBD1	CASTSGQGPDTQYF	TGTGCCAGCACCTCGGGACAGGGCCCAGATACGCAGTATTTT
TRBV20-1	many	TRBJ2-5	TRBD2	CSAGLAGVKTQYF	TGCAGTGCCGGACTAGCGGGGGTCAAGACCCAGTACTTC
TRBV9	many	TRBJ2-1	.	CASSVGDAYGNNEQFF	TGTGCCAGCAGCGTAGGAGACGCTTACGGGAACAATGAGCAGTTCTTC
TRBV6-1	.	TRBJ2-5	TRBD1	CASRRTGGGETQYF	TGTGCCAGCAGAAGGACAGGGGGTGGTGAGACCCAGTACTTC
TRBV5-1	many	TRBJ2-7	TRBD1	CASSPTGDYEQYF	TGCGCCAGCAGCCCAACAGGGGACTACGAGCAGTACTTC
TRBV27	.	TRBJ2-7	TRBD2	CASSLKGGNSYEQYF	TGTGCCAGCAGTTTAAAGGGAGGGAACTCCTACGAGCAGTACTTC
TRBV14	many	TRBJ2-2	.	CASSQVAVGELFF	TGTGCCAGCAGCCAAGTAGCGGTCGGGGAGCTGTTTTTT
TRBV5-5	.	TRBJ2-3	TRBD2	CASSYAGGYTDTQYF	TGTGCCAGCAGCTACGCGGGAGGGTACACAGATACGCAGTATTTT
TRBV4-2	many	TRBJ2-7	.	CASSPNPAGSAEQYF	TGTGCCAGCAGCCCCAACCCCGCGGGATCGGCCGAGCAGTACTTC
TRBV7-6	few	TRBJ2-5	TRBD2	CASSLPRTSGGAVETQYF	TGTGCCAGCAGCTTACCCAGGACTAGCGGGGGGGCCGTAGAGACCCAGTACTTC
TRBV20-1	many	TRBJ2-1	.	CSASRRGFYNEQFF	TGCAGTGCTAGTCGTCGGGGTTTCTACAATGAGCAGTTCTTC
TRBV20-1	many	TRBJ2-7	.	CSASNGRAVTEQYF	TGCAGTGCTAGCAACGGCAGGGCGGTTACCGAGCAGTACTTC
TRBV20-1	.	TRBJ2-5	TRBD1	CSARQGGETQYF	TGCAGTGCTCGACAGGGCGGGGAGACCCAGTACTTC
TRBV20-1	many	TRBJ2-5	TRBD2	CSARSAGTIQETQYF	TGCAGTGCAAGATCGGCCGGGACTATACAAGAGACCCAGTACTTC
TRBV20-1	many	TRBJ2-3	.	CSASLSDTQYF	TGCAGTGCTTCGCTCTCGGATACGCAGTATTTT
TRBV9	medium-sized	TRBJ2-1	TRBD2	CASSVVAGVNNEQFF	TGTGCCAGCAGCGTAGTAGCGGGAGTCAACAATGAGCAGTTCTTC
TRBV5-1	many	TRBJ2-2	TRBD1	CASSVSQGAGELFF	TGCGCCAGCAGCGTTTCTCAGGGGGCCGGGGAGCTGTTTTTT
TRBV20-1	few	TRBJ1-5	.	CSARGGGLAGPRTDTQHF	TGCAGTGCTAGGGGAGGTGGACTAGCGGGGCCTCGCACAGATACGCAGCATTTT
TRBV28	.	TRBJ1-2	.	CASKKGDYGYTF	TGTGCCAGCAAGAAGGGGGACTATGGCTACACCTTC
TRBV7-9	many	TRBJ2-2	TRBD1	CAVDRVGSGELFF	TGTGCCGTGGACAGGGTCGGGAGCGGGGAGCTGTTTTTT
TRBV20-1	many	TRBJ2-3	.	CSARARDTQYF	TGCAGTGCCCGAGCCCGGGATACGCAGTATTTT
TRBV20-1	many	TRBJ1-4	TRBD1	CSARGGTGNEKLFF	TGCAGTGCTAGAGGCGGGACAGGGAATGAAAAACTGTTTTTT
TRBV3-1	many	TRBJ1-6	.	CASSQDGGYSPLHF	TGTGCCAGCAGCCAAGATGGGGGCTATTCACCCCTCCACTTT
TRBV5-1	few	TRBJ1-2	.	CASSPGPDRYGYTF	TGCGCCAGCAGCCCTGGACCTGACCGCTATGGCTACACCTTC
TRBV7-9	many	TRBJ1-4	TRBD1	CASSSPRQGGEKLFF	TGTGCCAGCAGCTCCCCCCGACAGGGGGGAGAAAAACTGTTTTTT
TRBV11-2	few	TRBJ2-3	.	CASSLGRTDTQYF	TGTGCCAGCAGCCTGGGACGGACAGATACGCAGTATTTT
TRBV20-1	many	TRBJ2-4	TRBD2	CSARPSGIAKNIQYF	TGCAGTGCTAGACCTAGCGGGATAGCCAAAAACATTCAGTACTTC
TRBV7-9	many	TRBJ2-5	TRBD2	CASSPPSGSLETQYF	TGTGCCAGCAGCCCTCCTAGCGGGAGCCTTGAGACCCAGTACTTC
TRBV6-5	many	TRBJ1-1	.	CASTPGQGRKMNTEAFF	TGTGCCAGCACCCCGGGGCAGGGGCGAAAAATGAACACTGAAGCTTTCTTT
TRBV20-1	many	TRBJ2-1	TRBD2	CSARLAGGRGNEQFF	TGCAGTGCTAGGTTAGCGGGAGGCCGGGGCAATGAGCAGTTCTTC
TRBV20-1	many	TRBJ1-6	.	CSARLGGSPLHF	TGCAGTGCTAGGCTGGGCGGTTCACCCCTCCACTTT
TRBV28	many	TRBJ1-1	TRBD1	CASSRTGAMNSEAFF	TGTGCCAGCAGCCGGACAGGGGCGATGAACTCTGAAGCTTTCTTT
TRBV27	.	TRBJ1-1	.	CASSYTQGLNTEAFF	TGTGCCAGCAGTTACACACAGGGATTGAACACTGAAGCTTTCTTT